The entry below gives a single T cell receptor (beta chain) sequence along with its context. What it binds is not known. The data belong to a study of shared clonotypes between healthy human individuals. Findings of the study overall: It was the non-shared clonotypes that had lower generation probabilities than clonotypes shared by all four donors. When naive CD4 clonotypes were compared across a few donors, about 4.9% were shared.

Some clones are missing from TCRdb's copy, which holds only in-frame ones; the method was immunoSEQ multiplex PCR. Of more than 2 million clones in the sample, roughly 94% were seen once. Naivety among CD8 cells was defined by CD45RO negativity and positive CCR7 selection, thereby excluding terminally differentiated effector memory CD45RA+ cells. The CDR3 loop spans 15 amino acids. Germline lookup yields CDR1 SNHLY and CDR2 FYNNEI. The ends were cut back, 6 bases at V and 3 bases at J, with 18 bases in the middle. This TCR derives from a man younger than 35 in good health. The rearrangement uses TRBV2 and TRBJ2-7, with D unresolved. Sequenced sample: naive CD8+ T cells sorted from blood. The CDR3 sequence: CASSDHTENLYEQYF. The CDR3 DNA reads TGTGCCAGCAGCGACCATACAGAAAACCTCTACGAGCAGTACTTC. The full variable domain, its missing parts supplied by reference TRBV2 and TRBJ2-7, is EPEVTQTPSHQVTQMGQEVILRCVPISNHLYFYWYRQILGQKVEFLVSFYNNEISEKSEIFDDQFSVERPDGSNFTLKIRSTKLEDSAMYFCASSDHTENLYEQYFGPGTRLTVT.